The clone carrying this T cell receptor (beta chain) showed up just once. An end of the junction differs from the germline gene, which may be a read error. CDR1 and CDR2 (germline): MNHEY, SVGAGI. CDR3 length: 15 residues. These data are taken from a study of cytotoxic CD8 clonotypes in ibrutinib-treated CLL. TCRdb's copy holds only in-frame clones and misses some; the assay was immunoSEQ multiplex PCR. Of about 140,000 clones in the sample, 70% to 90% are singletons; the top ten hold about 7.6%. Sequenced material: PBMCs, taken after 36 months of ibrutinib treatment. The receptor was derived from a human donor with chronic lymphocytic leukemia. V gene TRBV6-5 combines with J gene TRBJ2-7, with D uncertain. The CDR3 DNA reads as TGTGCCAGCAGTAACTCCGTGGCTACTCCCTACGAGCAGTACTTC. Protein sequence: CASSNSVATPYEQYF.